The rows below give T cell receptor beta chains drawn from one sample of a study of vaccination and CD4 T cells after COVID-19. TCRdb used MiXCR to reprocess the PCR reads, holding one entry per CDR3 protein. Among tens of thousands of distinct CDR3 sequences listed, about 41% were seen once. Antigens for these TCRs are unknown. Sequencing was performed on CD4+ T cells from blood, cultured in vitro. All receptors derive from a human donor who had recovered from COVID-19. The CDR3 runs from the conserved cysteine through the conserved F or W. The D gene is left open where the match is weak. Where a row states a size, it is once, few, many or the class of an expanded clone; other rows omit it.

CASRTGIDQPQHF | TGTGCCAGCAGAACAGGGATAGATCAGCCCCAGCATTTT | TRBV28 | . | . | TRBJ1-5
CSAASRGSDQPQHF | TGCAGTGCCGCAAGCAGGGGGTCAGATCAGCCCCAGCATTTT | TRBV20-1 | . | TRBD1 | TRBJ1-5
CASSLDGTNTGELFF | TGTGCCAGCAGCTTAGACGGGACGAACACCGGGGAGCTGTTTTTT | TRBV4-2 | . | . | TRBJ2-2
CASSYGIVFRLAVVMEEQETQYF | TGTGCCAGCAGTTACGGAATCGTCTTCAGACTAGCGGTTGTGATGGAGGAACAAGAGACCCAGTACTTC | TRBV6-5 | . | TRBD2 | TRBJ2-5
CASSTASGQGYTGELFF | TGTGCCAGTAGTACCGCGTCGGGACAGGGTTACACCGGGGAGCTGTTTTTT | TRBV19 | . | TRBD1 | TRBJ2-2
CASSLVRGATYEQYF | TGTGCCAGCAGCTTAGTGCGGGGGGCCACCTACGAGCAGTACTTC | TRBV7-2 | . | TRBD2 | TRBJ2-7
CASSEQSLNTGELFF | TGTGCCAGCAGTGAACAGAGCCTGAACACCGGGGAGCTGTTTTTT | TRBV6-1 | . | . | TRBJ2-2
CASSLSSGGGETQYF | TGTGCCAGCAGCTTAAGCTCAGGGGGCGGAGAGACCCAGTACTTC | TRBV7-3 | . | TRBD1 | TRBJ2-5
CAWSVDGRSSYEQYF | TGTGCCTGGAGTGTAGACGGGAGGAGCTCCTACGAGCAGTACTTC | TRBV30 | . | TRBD2 | TRBJ2-7
CASVEFGQILETQYF | TGTGCCAGTGTGGAGTTTGGCCAAATCCTGGAGACCCAGTACTTC | TRBV7-2 | few | . | TRBJ2-5